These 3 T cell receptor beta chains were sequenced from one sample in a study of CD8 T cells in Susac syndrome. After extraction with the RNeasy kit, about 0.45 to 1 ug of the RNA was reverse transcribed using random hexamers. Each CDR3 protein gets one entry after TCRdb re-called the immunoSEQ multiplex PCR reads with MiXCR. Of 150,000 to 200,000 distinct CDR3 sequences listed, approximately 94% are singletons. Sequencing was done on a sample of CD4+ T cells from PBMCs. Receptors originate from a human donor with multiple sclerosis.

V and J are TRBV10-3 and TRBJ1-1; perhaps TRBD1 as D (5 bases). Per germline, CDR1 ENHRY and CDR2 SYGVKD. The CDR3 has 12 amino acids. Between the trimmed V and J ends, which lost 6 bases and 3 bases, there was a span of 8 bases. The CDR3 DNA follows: TGTGCCATCAGGGGGCGTGACACTGAAGCTTTCTTT. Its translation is CAIRGRDTEAFF.

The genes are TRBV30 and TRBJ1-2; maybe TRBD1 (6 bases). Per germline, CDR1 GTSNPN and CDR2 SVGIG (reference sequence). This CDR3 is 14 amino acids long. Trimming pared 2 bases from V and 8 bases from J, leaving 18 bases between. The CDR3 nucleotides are TGTGCCTGGAGTCTCCGAGGGGGTGGCGAAGGCTACACCTTC. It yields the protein CAWSLRGGGEGYTF.

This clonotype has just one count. The CDR3 sequence: CASIPRGFANTGELFF. The CDR3 DNA is TGTGCCAGCATCCCGAGGGGGTTCGCGAACACCGGGGAGCTGTTTTTT. This rearrangement joins TRBV5-6 to TRBJ2-2; D possibly corresponds to TRBD1 (6 bases). CDR1 is SGHDT, CDR2 YYEEEE, per germline. The CDR3 spans 16 residues. V dropped 6 bases and J dropped 0 bases, with 15 bases sitting between them.